This T cell receptor beta chain is from a study of PD-1 blockade in mismatch repair-deficient tumors. General study points: Rapid post-treatment expansion, then contraction, generally preceding radiologic response, marked tumor-resident clones.

Worth noting for this clone: What it binds is not known.

V dropped 6 bases and J dropped 7 bases, with 14 bases sitting between them. CDR1 is SGHRS and CDR2 is YFSETQ in the germline V gene. The CDR3 is 13 amino acids. Time point given: roughly ten-day in vitro stimulation with candidate neoantigen peptide 3. Cells were stimulated 10 days with each of roughly 7 ELISpot-reactive neoantigens. An identically run culture lacking peptide was the fold-change baseline. Only in-frame clones appear in the TCRdb table, and some are missing; sequencing was by immunoSEQ multiplex PCR. The table has some 10,000 clones, 90% to 95% seen once. This specimen consisted of cells cultured in vitro, obtained from a patient treated with pembrolizumab. V is TRBV5-1 and J is TRBJ2-1; D possibly corresponds to TRBD1 (5 bases). This TCR derives from an adult with mismatch repair-deficient cancer. CDR3 protein: CASKGLLPNEQFF. The CDR3 DNA sequence: TGCGCCAGCAAGGGGTTACTCCCTAATGAGCAGTTCTTC.